These T cell receptor beta chains were read from a single sample in a study of cytomegalovirus exposure and HLA in healthy donors. Using immunoSEQ multiplex PCR, the repertoire was profiled, and TCRdb retains in-frame clones only, with some absent. In the table there are 130,000 to 150,000 clones, under 85% of which are singletons. Sequencing was done on a sample of PBMCs. These receptor sequences come from a woman aged 40 to 50 in good health and CMV-seropositive. CDR3s include the opening cysteine and the closing phenylalanine or tryptophan. The D gene is left open where the match is weak. Only part of the rows carry a size: once, few, many, or a class if the clone is expanded.

j_call clone_size v_call d_call cdr3_aa cdr3_nt
TRBJ2-5 . TRBV5-1 TRBD1 CASSLDGWDRKETQYF TGCGCCAGCAGCTTGGACGGTTGGGACAGAAAAGAGACCCAGTACTTC
TRBJ2-7 once TRBV5-6 . CASTLPDRDSYEQYF TGTGCCAGCACCCTCCCCGACAGGGACTCCTACGAGCAGTATTTC
TRBJ1-2 . TRBV19 . CASSRTVTNYGYTF TGTGCCAGTAGTCGGACAGTCACTAACTATGGCTACACCTTC
TRBJ1-1 . TRBV5-1 . CASSPGQANTEAFF TGCGCCAGCAGCCCTGGGCAGGCTAACACTGAAGCTTTCTTT
TRBJ1-1 . TRBV30 . CAWVIGSPKAFF TGTGCCTGGGTCATTGGTAGCCCGAAAGCTTTCTTT
TRBJ2-2 . TRBV10-3 TRBD2 CAISGSSGGADTGELFF TGTGCCATCAGTGGATCTAGCGGGGGGGCCGACACCGGGGAGCTGTTTTTT
TRBJ1-4 . TRBV7-6 . CASSLARGSPNEKLFF TGTGCCAGCAGCTTAGCGAGGGGGTCCCCCAATGAAAAACTGTTTTTT
TRBJ2-1 . TRBV5-1 . CASSLAGNEQFF TGCGCCAGCAGCTTGGCGGGAAATGAGCAGTTCTTC
TRBJ2-1 . TRBV6-1 TRBD1 CASSEQGAQSVVEQFF TGTGCCAGCAGTGAACAGGGGGCGCAAAGTGTGGTTGAGCAGTTCTTC
TRBJ1-5 . TRBV28 TRBD1 CASRGQGYNQPQHF TGTGCCAGCAGGGGACAGGGATACAATCAGCCCCAGCATTTT
TRBJ2-7 . TRBV27 . CASSLGLHYEQYF TGTGCCAGCAGTTTAGGGCTGCACTACGAGCAGTACTTC
TRBJ2-1 few TRBV6-5 . CASSIWASYNEQFF TGTGCCAGCAGCATCTGGGCCTCCTACAATGAGCAGTTCTTC
TRBJ1-1 . TRBV28 . CASIRGGFMNTEAFF TGTGCCAGCATCCGGGGGGGGTTCATGAACACTGAAGCTTTCTTT
TRBJ2-2 . TRBV5-4 TRBD1 CASSLGDRGIPGELFF TGTGCCAGCAGCTTAGGGGACAGGGGGATTCCCGGGGAGCTGTTTTTT
TRBJ1-1 . TRBV5-1 TRBD1 CASSRGQGEAFF TGCGCCAGCAGCCGCGGACAGGGTGAAGCTTTCTTT
TRBJ2-1 . TRBV5-1 . CASSLPRGMNEQFF TGCGCCAGCAGCCTACCCCGGGGAATGAATGAGCAGTTCTTC